Following are 9 T cell receptor beta chains from one sample sequenced in a study of blood T cell repertoires in COVID-19. Assay used: immunoSEQ multiplex PCR; TCRdb lists only in-frame clones, some missing. The repertoire includes 250,000 to 350,000 clones, approximately 88% of them detected once, and about 1% sits in the top ten. Input material: PBMCs or T cells enriched from blood (not recorded which). The receptors were gathered from a woman aged 25 to 39 who had recovered from COVID-19.

The gene calls are TRBV23-1 and TRBJ2-2, with 7 nucleotides matching TRBD1. TRBV23-1 is identified as an open reading frame with a role that is uncertain. The CDR3 covers 16 residues. Trimming at V came to 8 bases and at J to 0 bases, leaving 9 bases not matched to a gene. The CDR3 bases are TGCGCCAGCGTATCACCGGGACAGCCGAACACCGGGGAGCTGTTTTTT. This sequence encodes CASVSPGQPNTGELFF.

This clone was detected once. The rearrangement links TRBV12-3 or TRBV12-4 to TRBJ2-1, with D uncertain. V lost 1 base and J 9 bases, leaving 10 bases between the germline ends. There are 13 residues in the CDR3. In DNA, the CDR3 is TGTGCCAGCAGTTTAGATGAGGTAGCTGAGCAGTTCTTC. It is translated as CASSLDEVAEQFF.

The V and J genes are TRBV19 and TRBJ2-1; D uncertain. V lost 9 bases and J 5 bases, leaving 14 bases between the germline ends. This CDR3 region has 13 residues. Germline V gives CDR1 LNHDA, CDR2 SQIVND (reference sequence). CDR3: CASSPPLDNEQFF. The CDR3 DNA is TGTGCCAGCAGTCCCCCCCTCGACAATGAGCAGTTCTTC.

This clone was recorded a few times. The CDR3 DNA sequence: TGTGCCAGCAGCTCGAGGAATCAGCCCCAGCATTTT. This translates into CASSSRNQPQHF. The rearrangement uses TRBV9 and TRBJ1-5; D remains ambiguous. The CDR3 runs to 12 residues. The V gene's germline CDR1 is SGDLS and CDR2 YYNGEE. The germline V and J ends were trimmed by 4 bases and 4 bases, with 6 bases remaining between them.

The chain combines TRBV5-4 with TRBJ1-2; 10 bases are shared with TRBD1. With 5 bases clipped from V and 4 bases from J, the junction kept 5 bases outside the gene matches. CDR1 is SGHNT and CDR2 is YYREEE in the germline V gene (reference sequence). There are 14 residues in the CDR3. CDR3 DNA: TGTGCCAGCAGTCCACGGGACAGGGGCTATGGCTACACCTTC. Translated, it gives CASSPRDRGYGYTF.

The V and J genes are TRBV6-2 or TRBV6-3 and TRBJ2-7; D possibly corresponds to TRBD1 (5 bases). Per the germline V gene, CDR1 is MNHEY and CDR2 is SVGEGT. This CDR3 spans 16 amino acids. Between the trimmed V and J ends, which lost 4 bases and 0 bases, there was a span of 16 bases. The DNA for the CDR3 is TGTGCCAGCAGTTGGGGCCGACGGCAGGGCTCCTACGAGCAGTACTTC. Its translation: CASSWGRRQGSYEQYF.

The chain joins TRBV5-6 to TRBJ1-1; 11 bases fit TRBD1. The ends lost 4 bases at V and 7 bases at J; junction bases unmatched: 15. The germline V gene has CDR1 SGHDT and CDR2 YYEEEE. The CDR3 consists of 17 residues. CDR3 sequence (DNA): TGTGCCAGCAGCGGCGCCGGGACAGGGGGTTTCTTGGGTGAAGCTTTCTTT. Translating gives CASSGAGTGGFLGEAFF.

This sequence joins TRBV6-5 and TRBJ1-1; D gene unclear. In germline, CDR1 is MNHEY, CDR2 SVGAGI. V lost 6 bases, J lost 1 base, and 9 bases lay in between. The CDR3 is 13 amino acids. Here the CDR3 DNA reads TGTGCCAGCAGCCACACGAAGAACACTGAAGCTTTCTTT. Translation: CASSHTKNTEAFF.

This clone has a single count. V and J are TRBV19 and TRBJ2-1; D may be TRBD2 (5 bases). V was clipped by 3 bases and J by 1 base, with 10 bases between them. Germline V gene sequence: CDR1 LNHDA, CDR2 SQIVND (reference sequence). The CDR3 is 15 amino acids. The CDR3 DNA follows: TGTGCCAGTAGTATGACGAGGGAGTCCTACAATGAGCAGTTCTTC. Translating it yields CASSMTRESYNEQFF.